The T cell receptor (beta chain) described here comes from a study of PD-L1 blockade in urothelial cancer (dated by TCRdb to 2016 to 2017). For context, the study as a whole: Every patient began therapy around 2014 and was given atezolizumab 1,200 mg intravenously every 3 weeks. Blood samples gave median yields of around 140,000 T cells and tens of thousands of unique TCRs, along with a median clonality of around 0.08. Durable clinical benefit was achieved by nine patients and was not achieved by 20 patients. Blood samples were analyzed at two time points: 3 weeks after treatment start (second dose) and 6 weeks after treatment start. Progression-free survival longer than 6 months counted as durable clinical benefit, and TCR features were additionally tested against both progression-free and overall survival. The study was an exploratory multi-omic analysis of somatic, immune and clinical correlates of response to PD-L1 blockade with atezolizumab in urothelial cancer. Twenty-five of 29 patients were identified as males with urothelial cancer of bladder origin, and a prior smoking history was reported by 18 of 29 patients. In the same patients, whole exome sequencing and RNA sequencing of pretreatment tumors were performed in addition to TCR sequencing. Patients had an ECOG performance status of 0 or 1 and had received between 0 and 3 prior chemotherapy regimens. Pretreatment blood TCR-seq was available for under 35 patients, at least one posttreatment blood collection was obtained for around 25 patients, and tumor TCR-seq was available for around 25 patients. Pretreatment tumor samples, along with matched peripheral blood collected serially before and after atezolizumab treatment, underwent TCR sequencing.

On this clone: Its antigen is unknown. One base away there is no much larger clone; base qualities are not given.

Synthetic TCR analog templates were spiked into each PCR so that absolute template abundance could be estimated from read counts. TCRbeta CDR3 regions were amplified from genomic DNA with bias-controlled V and J gene primers using the immunoSEQ assay. Sequencing of rearranged TCRbeta segments was performed at approximately 20X coverage. The study's own analysis went as follows. Sequencing errors were corrected by clustering, and CDR3s were annotated against IMGT so that V, D and J genes could be assigned. Out-of-frame and stop-codon sequences were excluded, and only productive TCRbeta rearrangements were used in downstream analyses. Clonality was calculated as one minus the Shannon entropy normalized by the log of the number of unique productive sequences. Clones differing between time points or between blood and tumor were identified by Fisher's exact test with Benjamini-Hochberg correction at adjusted p below 0.01. TCRdb provides this immuneACCESS table in a form limited to in-frame rearrangements. Some clones are lacking; in checked studies, under half of them reflect an unresolved V gene, and why the rest are absent is not known. V and J calls and clone size are those listed in that table; D and trimming were worked out from the DNA. Counted in this sample were about 81,000 clones; 90% to 95% of them appeared once. The ten largest clones add up to around 10% of the sample.

Broader findings and caveats from the paper: Because the sample size was small (n ≈ 27) and many exploratory analyses were performed, the results are intended to be hypothesis-generating. Patients with durable benefit showed greater expansion of tumor-associated TCR clones in peripheral blood 3 weeks after starting treatment (n ≈ 20, p = 0.022). A pretreatment peripheral blood TCR clonality below the median was linked to improved progression-free and overall survival.

The V and J ends are trimmed by 4 bases and 2 bases, leaving 17 bases between them. The CDR3, from cysteine to phenylalanine, totals 16 residues. Just CDR3 DNA is preserved here, 48 bases in frame from base 1. CDR1 and CDR2, looked up from the germline V gene (reference sequence), are SEHNR and FQNEAQ. A total of approximately 27 patients with locally advanced or metastatic urothelial carcinoma, treated at Memorial Sloan Kettering on a trial protocol, made up the cohort. Peripheral blood mononuclear cells were collected pretreatment and during treatment, at between 1 and 8 total time points per patient. The Qiagen DNeasy Blood extraction kit was used to purify genomic DNA from total PBMCs and tumor samples. Collected pretreatment and during treatment, PBMCs were isolated and stored as previously described.

The TCR was taken from a man between 60 and 75 years old with urothelial cancer. The V and J segments used are TRBV7-9 and TRBJ1-1; TRBD1 is a weak D gene call, 5 bases matching. The source was PBMCs, collected around atezolizumab (anti-PD-L1) treatment. The CDR3: CASSSGLGQGNTEAFF. The base sequence is TGTGCCAGCAGCTCCGGGCTGGGGCAGGGCAACACTGAAGCTTTCTTT. Beyond the CDR3, the reference TRBV7-9 and TRBJ1-1 genes provide the residues; the full variable domain reads: DTGVSQNPRHKITKRGQNVTFRCDPISEHNRLYWYRQTLGQGPEFLTYFQNEAQLEKSRLLSDRFSAERPKGSFSTLEIQRTEQGDSAMYLCASSSGLGQGNTEAFFGQGTRLTVV.